One and the same sample provided the 21 T cell receptor beta chains below, sequenced in a study of beta chain features in type 1 diabetes. The antigens these receptors bind are not known. Broader study findings: Among patients with Type 1 diabetes, TCRB CDR3s were moderately but significantly shorter in every one of the four CD4+ subsets.

Every isolated RNA sample was fully reverse transcribed, so sequencing captured expressed TCRB transcripts. Here immunoSEQ multiplex PCR was the method, and the copy in TCRdb shows in-frame clones only, minus some. The sample lists 200,000 to 250,000 clones; approximately 13% were seen once. What was sequenced was naive CD4+ T cells from blood. These receptor sequences come from a man younger than 40 with type 1 diabetes.

V is TRBV18 and J is TRBJ2-7; 9 bases fit TRBD1. Germline CDR1 and CDR2: KGHSH and LQKENI. Trimming at V came to 3 bases and at J to 5 bases, leaving 5 bases not matched to a gene. The CDR3 spans 14 residues. Here the CDR3 reads CASSPADRGDEQYF. The CDR3 DNA reads as TGTGCCAGCTCACCGGCGGACAGGGGAGACGAGCAGTACTTC.

In this sample, this clone turned up a few times. The rearrangement links TRBV4-1 to TRBJ2-1, with 13 bases fitting TRBD2. The CDR3 totals 17 residues. Germline lookup yields CDR1 MGHRA and CDR2 YSYEKL. Trimming took 3 bases from V and 2 from J; bases not matched to a gene: 4. In nucleotides, the CDR3 is TGCGCCAGCAGCCAGACGGGACTAGCGGGGCCCTACAATGAGCAGTTCTTC. This encodes CASSQTGLAGPYNEQFF.

The V gene is TRBV2, the J gene TRBJ2-7; D gene unclear. The germline gives CDR1 SNHLY, CDR2 FYNNEI. CDR3 length: 10 amino acids. Trimming cost V 6 bases and J 3 bases, with 3 bases left between them. CDR3 DNA sequence: TGTGCCAGCAGGAGCTACGAGCAGTACTTC. It encodes CASRSYEQYF. The full variable domain, completed using reference TRBV2 and TRBJ2-7, is EPEVTQTPSHQVTQMGQEVILRCVPISNHLYFYWYRQILGQKVEFLVSFYNNEISEKSEIFDDQFSVERPDGSNFTLKIRSTKLEDSAMYFCASRSYEQYFGPGTRLTVT.

The V gene is TRBV5-6, the J gene TRBJ2-6, with D hard to call. Trimming left V 0 bases short and J 5 bases short, with 6 bases between. CDR1 SGHDT and CDR2 YYEEEE come from the germline V gene. The CDR3 loop spans 14 amino acids. CDR3 coding DNA: TGTGCCAGCAGCTTGGCCGTGTGGGCCAACGTCCTGACTTTC. This translates into CASSLAVWANVLTF.

This clone appeared a few times. The CDR3 DNA is TGTGCCATCAGTGAGAGCCCGGGACAGGGGGCGAGAGAGCAGTACTTC. It codes for CAISESPGQGAREQYF. V and J are TRBV10-3 and TRBJ2-7; TRBD1 matches at 12 bases. The CDR3 covers 16 residues. V lost 2 bases, J lost 7 bases, and 9 bases stayed unmatched. Per germline, CDR1 ENHRY and CDR2 SYGVKD.

The V gene is TRBV11-2, the J gene TRBJ1-1, with 9 positions matching TRBD1. This CDR3 is built from 16 residues. With 0 bases clipped from V and 0 bases from J, the junction kept 2 bases outside the gene matches. Germline V gene lookup returns CDR1 SGHAT and CDR2 FQNNGV. The CDR3: CASSLEGQGMNTEAFF. The DNA of the CDR3 is TGTGCCAGCAGCTTAGAGGGACAGGGCATGAACACTGAAGCTTTCTTT.

This clone appeared a few times. The chain uses TRBV19 and TRBJ2-7, with D possibly matching TRBD2 (5 bases). Germline CDR1 reads LNHDA; CDR2 reads SQIVND (reference sequence). The CDR3 extends over 15 amino acids. V was cut by 4 bases and J by 3 bases, with 16 bases left in between. The CDR3 loop is CASSTRALGSYEQYF. DNA for the CDR3: TGTGCCAGTAGTACCCGGGCATTGGGGAGCTACGAGCAGTACTTC.

In this sample, this clone turned up a few times. The chain is built from TRBV30 and TRBJ2-1; D is ambiguous. This CDR3 has 10 residues. Trimming stripped 3 bases from V and 12 bases from J, with 9 bases between. The V gene's germline CDR1 is GTSNPN and CDR2 SVGIG (reference sequence). The DNA of the CDR3 is TGTGCCTGGAGCGAGGCGGCGCAGTTCTTC. This sequence encodes CAWSEAAQFF.

This chain connects TRBV11-2 to TRBJ2-1; D perhaps matches TRBD1 (5 bases). The V end was cut by 5 bases, the J end by 4 bases, with 18 bases between. CDR3 length: 16 amino acids. Germline CDR1 is SGHAT and CDR2 is FQNNGV. The CDR3 DNA reads as TGTGCCAGCAGCCTCACTGGTGGGGCATCTTACAATGAGCAGTTCTTC. It codes for CASSLTGGASYNEQFF.

As regards this clone: This CDR3 is also generated by other DNA sequences in the sample. The rearrangement links TRBV5-1 to TRBJ1-5; unclear D gene. Germline V gene sequence: CDR1 SGHRS, CDR2 YFSETQ. The CDR3 sequence is 13 residues long. The ends were cut back, 0 bases at V and 4 bases at J, with 5 bases in the middle. The CDR3 region has the DNA TGCGCCAGCAGCTTGGACAGAAATCAGCCCCAGCATTTT. Protein: CASSLDRNQPQHF.

A single count supports this clone. The rearrangement links TRBV14 to TRBJ2-4; TRBD1 is a possible D gene (6 bases). CDR1 and CDR2 from the germline V gene are SGHDN and FVKESK. V was shortened by 4 bases and J by 5 bases, with 18 bases between the two germline ends. The CDR3 is 16 residues long. CDR3 DNA sequence: TGTGCCAGCAGCCCTGTCGGAACAGGGCGTCAAAACATTCAGTACTTC. This sequence encodes CASSPVGTGRQNIQYF.

The gene calls are TRBV9 and TRBJ1-4; a weak D match, TRBD1 (6 bases). Germline V gene sequence: CDR1 SGDLS, CDR2 YYNGEE. This CDR3 has 18 residues. The V gene lost 3 bases and the J gene lost 3 bases, with 21 bases spanning the gap. CDR3 sequence reads: CASSARDTQGWANEKLFF. As DNA, the CDR3 is TGTGCCAGCAGCGCCCGGGACACCCAGGGTTGGGCTAATGAAAAACTGTTTTTT.

This clone was detected only a few times. The gene calls are TRBV7-2 and TRBJ1-2, with TRBD1 matching 10 bases. This CDR3 is built from 17 residues. J gave up 0 bases and V 0 bases, and 4 bases lay outside the gene matches. Germline V gene lookup returns CDR1 SGHTA and CDR2 FQGNSA. The CDR3 sequence: CASSLATGGASNYGYTF. The CDR3 DNA is TGTGCCAGCAGCTTAGCGACAGGGGGCGCTTCTAACTATGGCTACACCTTC. Filled out from reference TRBV7-2 and TRBJ1-2, the complete variable domain reads GAGVSQSPSNKVTEKGKDVELRCDPISGHTALYWYRQSLGQGLEFLIYFQGNSAPDKSGLPSDRFSAERTGGSVSTLTIQRTQQEDSAVYLCASSLATGGASNYGYTFGSGTRLTVV.

CDR3 sequence: CASSPGQGGEQFF. The CDR3 region has the DNA TGTGCCAGCAGCCCTGGACAGGGCGGTGAGCAGTTCTTC. The chain links TRBV9 to TRBJ2-1; 8 positions match TRBD1. The trim removed 4 bases at V and 9 bases at J, leaving 6 bases unmatched. The CDR3 length is 13 residues. Germline CDR1 is SGDLS and CDR2 is YYNGEE.

This sequence joins TRBV30 and TRBJ2-7; 7 bases align to TRBD1. Germline V gene lookup returns CDR1 GTSNPN and CDR2 SVGIG (reference sequence). The CDR3 extends over 14 amino acids. The J segment lost 4 bases and the V segment lost 5 bases, leaving 11 bases of the junction unmatched. The CDR3 protein is CAWGIGGLSYEQYF. CDR3 sequence (DNA): TGTGCCTGGGGAATAGGGGGCCTCTCATACGAGCAGTACTTC. The variable domain in full, completed from reference TRBV30 and TRBJ2-7, reads SQTIHQWPATLVQPVGSPLSLECTVEGTSNPNLYWYRQAAGRGLQLLFYSVGIGQISSEVPQNLSASRPQDRQFILSSKKLLLSDSGFYLCAWGIGGLSYEQYFGPGTRLTVT.

This clone was observed a handful of times. The chain has TRBV4-1 and TRBJ2-1; TRBD2 agrees at 8 bases. The junction had 10 bases not matched to a gene; V was cut back by 2 bases and J by 10 bases. Germline V CDR1 and CDR2: MGHRA, YSYEKL. This CDR3 spans 15 amino acids. The CDR3 loop is CASSQLETSAAEQFF. The CDR3 DNA reads TGCGCCAGCAGCCAACTGGAGACTAGCGCCGCCGAGCAGTTCTTC.

This clone was recorded only once. V and J are TRBV29-1 and TRBJ2-5; TRBD2 matches at 7 bases. V lost 4 bases and J lost 7; bases outside the gene matches: 6. This CDR3 spans 12 amino acids. Germline CDR1 reads SQVTM; CDR2 reads ANQGSEA. The DNA of the CDR3 is TGCAGCGTTGCCCGGGAGGCGGGGACCCAGTACTTC. Its protein product is CSVAREAGTQYF.

This chain connects TRBV7-9 to TRBJ2-2, with TRBD1 identical over 8 bases. Germline V gene data show CDR1 as SEHNR and CDR2 as FQNEAQ (reference sequence). This CDR3 spans 16 amino acids. V lost 4 bases, J lost 4 bases, and 8 bases stayed unmatched. CDR3 region: CASSSPQGAITGELFF. The CDR3 DNA follows: TGTGCCAGCAGCTCTCCGCAGGGGGCTATCACCGGGGAGCTGTTTTTT.

This clone has only a few counts. The rearrangement links TRBV29-1 to TRBJ2-1; 14 nucleotides match TRBD2. This CDR3 contains 14 residues. CDR1 is SQVTM, CDR2 ANQGSEA, per germline. Unmatched junction bases numbered 6, after V lost 4 bases and J lost 10 bases. CDR3 nucleotide sequence: TGCAGCGTTGTGGGACTAGCGGGAGTTGGGGAGCAGTTCTTC. Its protein is CSVVGLAGVGEQFF.

This clone was observed a handful of times. The rearrangement uses TRBV15 and TRBJ1-4, with D possibly matching TRBD1 (5 bases). This CDR3 comprises 13 residues. The V and J ends lost 0 bases and 13 bases respectively, with 12 bases between them. Looked up from germline, CDR1 is LNHNV and CDR2 is YYDKDF (reference sequence). Written as DNA, the CDR3 is TGTGCCACCAGCAGAGATCTCCCGGGGGGACTGTTTTTT. Its translation is CATSRDLPGGLFF.

This chain connects TRBV6-5 to TRBJ2-2, with a possible D match to TRBD2 (6 bases). In germline, CDR1 is MNHEY, CDR2 SVGAGI. The CDR3 sequence is 15 residues long. With 6 bases removed from V and 4 bases from J, the gap between germline ends came to 15 bases. CDR3 in DNA: TGTGCCAGCAGAACCCGGGGTAGCGGCACCGGGGAGCTGTTTTTT. This codes for CASRTRGSGTGELFF.